This is a list of T cell receptor beta chains from one sample in a study of identical twins. TCRdb reprocessed the 5' RACE reads with MiXCR, giving one entry per CDR3 protein. The sample lists hundreds of thousands of distinct CDR3 sequences, roughly 9% occurring once. The same data also contributed to another study, on yellow fever vaccine responses in identical twins.

The sequenced sample was CD8+ T cells sorted from blood. The receptors here all came from a woman aged 18-35 years in good health. Both conserved end residues are part of each CDR3. The D gene is left open where the match is weak. The size of a clone is reported for some rows only, either as once, few or many, or as a class for expanded clones.

DNA,CDR3,D,J,size,V
TGCAGTGCGAGGGACAGGTTGACCTACGAGCAGTACTTC,CSARDRLTYEQYF,TRBD1,TRBJ2-7,many,TRBV20-1
TGCAGTGCTAGCTCCACCAATTTCGGGCATGAGCAGTTCTTC,CSASSTNFGHEQFF,-,TRBJ2-1,-,TRBV20-1
TGCGCCAGCAGCTTGTCCGGGAGGGCCCCAGATACGCAGTATTTT,CASSLSGRAPDTQYF,TRBD2,TRBJ2-3,many,TRBV5-1
TGTGCCAGCCACAGGGGCACTGGAAATAGCGGGATGTTTGCCAAAAACATTCAGTACTTC,CASHRGTGNSGMFAKNIQYF,-,TRBJ2-4,-,TRBV28
TGTGCCAGCAGCTTAGAACTACAGGGGATTAGTGAAAAACTGTTTTTT,CASSLELQGISEKLFF,TRBD1,TRBJ1-4,many,TRBV7-2
TGTGCCAGCAGCGGAGCGCAGCCGGGACTAGCGGGAGGGCATCTATGGAATGAGCAGTTCTTC,CASSGAQPGLAGGHLWNEQFF,TRBD2,TRBJ2-1,-,TRBV7-2
TGTGCCAGCAGCATCGACTACACCGGGGAGCTGTTTTTT,CASSIDYTGELFF,-,TRBJ2-2,many,TRBV7-9
TGTGCCAGCACCACTCCTAGCGGGAGGGCCATACAAGAGACCCAGTACTTC,CASTTPSGRAIQETQYF,TRBD2,TRBJ2-5,few,TRBV12-3/TRBV12-4
TGTGCCAGCAGCCGGCCAGGGAACGAGCAGTACTTC,CASSRPGNEQYF,-,TRBJ2-7,-,TRBV6-2/TRBV6-3
TGCGCCAGCAGCCAGGCTAGACAGGGCCTATCTGGGGCCAACGTCCTGACTTTC,CASSQARQGLSGANVLTF,TRBD1,TRBJ2-6,-,TRBV4-3
TGTGCCAGCAGCGGAGCCGGGACAGGCACAGATACGCAGTATTTT,CASSGAGTGTDTQYF,TRBD1,TRBJ2-3,few,TRBV9
TGCGCCAGCAGCCAAGATCCAGAACCCTACGAGCAGTACTTC,CASSQDPEPYEQYF,-,TRBJ2-7,few,TRBV4-1
TGCAGTGCTAGAGATTTACTAGCCGGGGAGCTGTTTTTT,CSARDLLAGELFF,-,TRBJ2-2,many,TRBV20-1